This T cell receptor (beta chain) appears in the sequencing data of a study of T-cell memory formation after mild COVID-19. TCRdb fed the 5' RACE reads into MiXCR, producing one record per CDR3 protein. The repertoire consists of about half a million distinct CDR3 sequences, with roughly 18% occurring once and the leading ten covering 10% to 15%. The sample holds a few counts of this clonotype. The antigen is not known. The study's findings and limits: The study detected some responding clones in pre-infection memory, suggesting cross-reactive memory joined.

This TCR was recovered from an adult woman who had mild COVID-19 (a few samples of this study predate the infection). Cell type and time point are not known. Sequenced input: PBMCs or a T cell subset sorted from them (not recorded which).

This chain's CDR3 is CASTEQGTIFSNYGYTF. In DNA, the CDR3 is TGTGCCAGCACCGAACAGGGGACGATTTTTTCTAACTATGGCTACACCTTC. V gene TRBV2 combines with J gene TRBJ1-2, with 7 bases that match TRBD1. The germline V gene encodes CDR1 SNHLY and CDR2 FYNNEI. The V and J ends lost 7 bases and 0 bases, in that order; junction bases with no gene match: 14. The CDR3 sequence is 17 residues long. Full variable domain (missing parts from reference TRBV2 and TRBJ1-2): EPEVTQTPSHQVTQMGQEVILRCVPISNHLYFYWYRQILGQKVEFLVSFYNNEISEKSEIFDDQFSVERPDGSNFTLKIRSTKLEDSAMYFCASTEQGTIFSNYGYTFGSGTRLTVV.